The clone carrying this T cell receptor beta chain was detected once. This sample was included in a study of blood T cell repertoires in COVID-19. Background on the study: Sample material is recorded as cDNA or gDNA derived from T cells, B-cell-depleted T cells, or PBMCs.

The method was immunoSEQ multiplex PCR; TCRdb's version includes in-frame clones alone and lacks a portion of them. The table lists around 370,000 clones, 70% to 90% of them singletons. Germline V gene data show CDR1 as LNHDA and CDR2 as SQIVND (reference sequence). The CDR3 runs to 14 residues. Trimming pared 3 bases from V and 4 bases from J, leaving 12 bases between. Individuals aged about 18 to 90 years were recruited from about two dozen US areas. Researchers sorted participants into cohorts using their self-reported clinical history. The recovered donors of Cohort 3 showed two negative PCRs, clearance, or symptom resolution.

J is TRBJ1-2 and V is TRBV19; possibly TRBD1 for D (6 bases). The sequence derives from a woman under 30 who had recovered from COVID-19. Sequencing input: PBMCs or T cells enriched from blood (not recorded which). In DNA form, the CDR3 reads TGTGCCAGTAGTATCCCAGGGGTCCGCTATGGCTACACCTTC. Amino acid sequence: CASSIPGVRYGYTF.